A single sample is the source of the 7 T cell receptor beta chains below, sequenced in a study of Ad26.COV2.S vaccination and SARS-CoV-2 variants. The table came from immunoSEQ multiplex PCR; TCRdb's copy has only in-frame clones and leaves some out. The sample includes some 340,000 clones, about 86% seen only once; the top ten take more than 1.5%. Treatment of the sample: some 19 received Ad26.COV2.S at low or high dose, single or two shots; 5 received placebo; per-sample allocation not given. On day 63 after the first injection, vaccine and placebo recipients gave samples. Sequencing was performed on peripheral blood, taken in a trial of Ad26.COV2.S vaccine versus placebo. The receptors here all came from a person between 18 and 60 years old who received the Ad26.COV2.S COVID-19 vaccine or a placebo.

This chain links TRBV5-1 with TRBJ1-4; possibly TRBD1 for D (6 bases). Trimming removed 4 bases at V and 3 bases at J, with 13 bases between. The CDR3 is 15 amino acids. The germline CDR1 and CDR2 sequences are SGHRS and YFSETQ. The CDR3 reads CASSGLQGPNEKLFF. CDR3 sequence (DNA): TGCGCCAGCAGCGGACTACAGGGCCCTAATGAAAAACTGTTTTTT.

The chain recombines TRBV7-6 with TRBJ1-2, with 10 nucleotides matching TRBD1. The germline V gene has CDR1 SGHVS and CDR2 FNYEAQ. Trimming removed 4 bases from V and 7 bases from J; junction bases left unmatched: 12. The CDR3 contains 16 residues. The CDR3 loop reads CASSSRDRGKPFGYTF. The CDR3, as DNA: TGTGCCAGCAGCTCCCGGGACAGGGGAAAGCCTTTTGGCTACACCTTC. The entire variable domain, with the rest obtained from reference TRBV7-6 and TRBJ1-2, is as follows: GAGVSQSPRYKVTKRGQDVALRCDPISGHVSLYWYRQALGQGPEFLTYFNYEAQQDKSGLPNDRFSAERPEGSISTLTIQRTEQRDSAMYRCASSSRDRGKPFGYTFGSGTRLTVV.

The chain uses TRBV18 and TRBJ2-1, with D possibly being TRBD1 or TRBD2 (5 bases each). The CDR3 runs 18 residues. Trimming removed 4 bases from V and 0 bases from J, with 19 bases in between. Per germline, CDR1 KGHSH and CDR2 LQKENI. The CDR3 loop reads CASSRKNRDPGSYNEQFF. The CDR3 DNA reads as TGTGCCAGCTCACGAAAAAACCGGGACCCCGGCTCCTACAATGAGCAGTTCTTC.

The CDR3 spells CASSLSPDREFHYGYTF. For the CDR3, the DNA is TGCGCCAGCAGCTTGAGTCCGGACAGGGAATTTCACTATGGCTACACCTTC. The chain is built from TRBV5-1 and TRBJ1-2, with TRBD1 matching 8 bases. The trim removed 1 base at V and 3 bases at J, leaving 11 bases unmatched. Per germline, CDR1 SGHRS and CDR2 YFSETQ. The CDR3 spans 17 residues.

This chain connects TRBV29-1 to TRBJ1-2; TRBD1 matches at 9 bases. The V gene's germline CDR1 is SQVTM and CDR2 ANQGSEA. This CDR3 spans 17 amino acids. V lost 4 bases to trimming and J lost 8 bases; unmatched junction nucleotides: 20. This chain's CDR3 is CSVGMDWTGDPLDGYTF. CDR3 DNA sequence: TGCAGCGTTGGGATGGATTGGACAGGGGACCCACTGGACGGCTACACCTTC.

This clone was detected only once. The J gene is TRBJ2-5, the V gene TRBV7-9, with TRBD1 matching over 9 bases. The CDR3 totals 16 residues. Germline V CDR1 and CDR2: SEHNR, FQNEAQ (reference sequence). After removal of 5 bases from V and 5 bases from J, the junction contained 12 bases not matched to a gene. The CDR3: CASSPPGQGTVETQYF. CDR3 bases: TGTGCCAGCAGCCCCCCGGGACAGGGAACGGTGGAGACCCAGTACTTC.

This clone appeared a few times. The chain has TRBV2 and TRBJ2-7; no clear D. V lost 7 bases and J lost 2, with 6 bases in between. The V gene's germline CDR1 is SNHLY and CDR2 FYNNEI. The CDR3 has 11 amino acids. The CDR3 loop is CASTRAYEQYF. CDR3 DNA sequence: TGTGCCAGCACTCGCGCCTACGAGCAGTACTTC.